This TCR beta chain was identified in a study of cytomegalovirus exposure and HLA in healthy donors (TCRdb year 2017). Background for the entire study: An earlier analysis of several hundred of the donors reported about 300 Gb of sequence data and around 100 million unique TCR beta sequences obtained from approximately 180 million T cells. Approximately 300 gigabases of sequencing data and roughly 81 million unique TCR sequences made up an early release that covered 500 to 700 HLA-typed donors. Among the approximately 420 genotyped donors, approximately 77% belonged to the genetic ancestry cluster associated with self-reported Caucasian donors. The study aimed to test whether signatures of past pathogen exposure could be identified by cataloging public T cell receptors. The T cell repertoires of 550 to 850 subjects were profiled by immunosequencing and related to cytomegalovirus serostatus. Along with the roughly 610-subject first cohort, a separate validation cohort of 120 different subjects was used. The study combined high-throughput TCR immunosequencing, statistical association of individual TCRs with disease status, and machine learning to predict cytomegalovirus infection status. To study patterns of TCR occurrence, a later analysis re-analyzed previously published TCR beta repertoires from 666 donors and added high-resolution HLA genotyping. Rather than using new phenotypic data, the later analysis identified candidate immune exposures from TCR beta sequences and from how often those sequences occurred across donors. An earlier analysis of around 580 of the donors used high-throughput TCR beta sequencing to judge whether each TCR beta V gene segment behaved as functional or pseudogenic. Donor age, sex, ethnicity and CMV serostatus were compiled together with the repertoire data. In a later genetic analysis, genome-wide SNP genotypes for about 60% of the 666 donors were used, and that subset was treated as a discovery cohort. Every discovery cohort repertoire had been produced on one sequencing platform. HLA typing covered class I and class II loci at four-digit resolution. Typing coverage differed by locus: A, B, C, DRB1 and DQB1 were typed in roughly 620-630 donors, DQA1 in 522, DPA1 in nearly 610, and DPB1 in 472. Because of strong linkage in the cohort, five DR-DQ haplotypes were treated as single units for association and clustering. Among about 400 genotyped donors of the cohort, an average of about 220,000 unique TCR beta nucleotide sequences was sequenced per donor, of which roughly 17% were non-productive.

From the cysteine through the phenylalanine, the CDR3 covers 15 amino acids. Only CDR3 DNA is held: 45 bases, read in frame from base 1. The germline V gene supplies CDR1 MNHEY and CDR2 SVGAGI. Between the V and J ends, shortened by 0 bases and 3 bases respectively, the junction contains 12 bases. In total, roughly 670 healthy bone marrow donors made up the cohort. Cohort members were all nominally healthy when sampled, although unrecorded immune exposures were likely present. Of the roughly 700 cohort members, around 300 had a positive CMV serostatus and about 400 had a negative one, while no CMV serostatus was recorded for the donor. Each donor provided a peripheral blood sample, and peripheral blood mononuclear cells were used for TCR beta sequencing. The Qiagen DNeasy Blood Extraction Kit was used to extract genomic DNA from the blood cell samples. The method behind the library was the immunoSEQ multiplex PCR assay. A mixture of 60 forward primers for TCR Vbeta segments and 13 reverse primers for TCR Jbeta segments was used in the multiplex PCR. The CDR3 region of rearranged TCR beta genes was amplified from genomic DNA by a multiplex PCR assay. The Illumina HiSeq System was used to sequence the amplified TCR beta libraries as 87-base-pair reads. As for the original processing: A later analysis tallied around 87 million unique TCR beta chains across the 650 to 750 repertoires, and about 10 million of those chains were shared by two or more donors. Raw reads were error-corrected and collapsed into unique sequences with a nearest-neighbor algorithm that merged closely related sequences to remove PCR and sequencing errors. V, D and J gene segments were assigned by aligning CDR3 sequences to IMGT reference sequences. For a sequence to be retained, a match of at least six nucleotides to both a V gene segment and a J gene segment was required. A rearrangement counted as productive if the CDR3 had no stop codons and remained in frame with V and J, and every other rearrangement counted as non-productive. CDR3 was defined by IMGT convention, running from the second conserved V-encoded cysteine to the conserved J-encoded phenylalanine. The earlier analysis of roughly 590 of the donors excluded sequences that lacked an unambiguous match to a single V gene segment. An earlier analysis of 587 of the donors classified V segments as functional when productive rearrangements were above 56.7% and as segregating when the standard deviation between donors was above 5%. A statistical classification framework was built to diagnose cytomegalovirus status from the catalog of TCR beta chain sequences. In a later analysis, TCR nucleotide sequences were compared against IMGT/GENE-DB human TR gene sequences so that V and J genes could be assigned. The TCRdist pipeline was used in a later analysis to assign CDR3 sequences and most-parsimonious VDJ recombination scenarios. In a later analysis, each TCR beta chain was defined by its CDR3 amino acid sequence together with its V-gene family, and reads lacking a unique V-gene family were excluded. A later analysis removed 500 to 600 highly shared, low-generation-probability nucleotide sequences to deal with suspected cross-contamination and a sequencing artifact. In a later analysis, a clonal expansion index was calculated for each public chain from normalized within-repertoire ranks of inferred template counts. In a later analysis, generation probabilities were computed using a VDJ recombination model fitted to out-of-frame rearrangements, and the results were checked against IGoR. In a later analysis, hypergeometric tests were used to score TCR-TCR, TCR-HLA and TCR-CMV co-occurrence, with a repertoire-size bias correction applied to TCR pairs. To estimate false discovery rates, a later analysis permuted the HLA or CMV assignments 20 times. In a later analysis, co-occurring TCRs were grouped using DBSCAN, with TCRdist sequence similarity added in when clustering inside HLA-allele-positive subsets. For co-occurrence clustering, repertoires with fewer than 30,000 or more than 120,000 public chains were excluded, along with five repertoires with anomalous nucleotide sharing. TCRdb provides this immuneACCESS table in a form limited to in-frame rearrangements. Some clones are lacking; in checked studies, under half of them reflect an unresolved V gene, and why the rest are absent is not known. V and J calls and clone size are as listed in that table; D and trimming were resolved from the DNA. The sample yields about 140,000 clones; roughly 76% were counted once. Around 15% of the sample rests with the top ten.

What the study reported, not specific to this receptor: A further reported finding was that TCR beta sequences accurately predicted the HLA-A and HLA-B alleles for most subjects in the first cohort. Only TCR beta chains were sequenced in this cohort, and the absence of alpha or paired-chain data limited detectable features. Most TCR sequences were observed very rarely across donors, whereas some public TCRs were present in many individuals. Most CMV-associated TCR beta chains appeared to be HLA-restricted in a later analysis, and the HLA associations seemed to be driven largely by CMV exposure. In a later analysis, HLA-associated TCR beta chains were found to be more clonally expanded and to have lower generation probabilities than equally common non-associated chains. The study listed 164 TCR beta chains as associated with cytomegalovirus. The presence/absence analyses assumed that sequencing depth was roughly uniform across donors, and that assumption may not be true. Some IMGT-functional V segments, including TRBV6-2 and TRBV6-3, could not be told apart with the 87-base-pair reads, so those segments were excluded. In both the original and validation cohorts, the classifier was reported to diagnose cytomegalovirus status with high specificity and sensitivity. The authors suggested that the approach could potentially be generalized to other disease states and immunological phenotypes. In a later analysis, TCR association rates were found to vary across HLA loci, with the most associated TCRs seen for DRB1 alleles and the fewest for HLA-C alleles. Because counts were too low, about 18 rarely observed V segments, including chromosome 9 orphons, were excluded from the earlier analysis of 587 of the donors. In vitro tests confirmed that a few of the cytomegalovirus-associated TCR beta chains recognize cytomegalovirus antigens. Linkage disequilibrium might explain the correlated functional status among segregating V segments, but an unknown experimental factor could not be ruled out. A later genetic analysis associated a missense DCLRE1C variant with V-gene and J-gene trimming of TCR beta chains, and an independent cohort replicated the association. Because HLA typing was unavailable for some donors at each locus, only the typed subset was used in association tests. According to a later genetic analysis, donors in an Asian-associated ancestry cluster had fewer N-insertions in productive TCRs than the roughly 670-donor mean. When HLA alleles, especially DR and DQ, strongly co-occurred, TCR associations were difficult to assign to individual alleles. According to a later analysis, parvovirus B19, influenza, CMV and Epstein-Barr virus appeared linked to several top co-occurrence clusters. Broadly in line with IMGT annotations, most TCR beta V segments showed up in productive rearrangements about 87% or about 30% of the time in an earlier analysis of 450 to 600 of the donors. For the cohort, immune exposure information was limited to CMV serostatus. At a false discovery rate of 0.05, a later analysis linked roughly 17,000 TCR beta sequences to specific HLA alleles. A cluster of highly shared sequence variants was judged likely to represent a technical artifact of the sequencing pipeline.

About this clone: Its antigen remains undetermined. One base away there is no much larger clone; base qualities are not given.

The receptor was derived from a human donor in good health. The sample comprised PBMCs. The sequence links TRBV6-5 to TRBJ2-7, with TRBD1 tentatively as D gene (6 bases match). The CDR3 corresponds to CASSYSTQGIYEQYF. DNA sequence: TGTGCCAGCAGTTACTCGACCCAGGGGATCTACGAGCAGTACTTC.